This is a list of T cell receptor beta chains from one sample in a study of cytomegalovirus exposure and HLA in healthy donors. TCRdb's table, derived via immunoSEQ multiplex PCR, lists solely in-frame clones and lacks some. The profile shows around 67,000 clones, roughly 69% of them singletons. The sequencing input was PBMCs. The source is a woman between 50 and 59 years old in good health and CMV-seronegative. Both conserved end residues are part of each CDR3. The D gene is left open where the match is weak. Rows give clone size only sometimes, using once, few, many, or a class for an expanded clone.

abundance,v_gene,d_gene,j_gene,CDR3nt,CDR3aa
-,TRBV28,TRBD2,TRBJ2-5,TGTGCCAGCAGTCGAACTAGCGCGGAGACCCAGTACTTC,CASSRTSAETQYF
-,TRBV4-1,-,TRBJ1-2,TGCGCCAGCAGCCAAGTGAGTGGGGCAACTACGAACTATGGCTACACCTTC,CASSQVSGATTNYGYTF
-,TRBV14,-,TRBJ2-5,TGTGCCAGCAGCCAAGATTGGGGCAGGGAAGAAGAGACCCAGTACTTC,CASSQDWGREEETQYF
-,TRBV7-3,-,TRBJ1-1,TGTGCCAGCAGCCTACAGGGTTGGACTGAAGCTTTCTTT,CASSLQGWTEAFF
few,TRBV20-1,TRBD1,TRBJ1-1,TGCAGTTCACAGGGGGCCTCTGAAGCTTTCTTT,CSSQGASEAFF
-,TRBV19,TRBD2,TRBJ2-1,TGTGCCAGTAGTATAGTCCGGGGGGCCTACAATGAGCAGTTCTTC,CASSIVRGAYNEQFF
-,TRBV6-5,TRBD2,TRBJ2-5,TGTGCCAGCACCGTGGGGCTAGCGGGCGGGACCCAGTACTTC,CASTVGLAGGTQYF
few,TRBV5-1,-,TRBJ2-1,TGCGCCAGCAGCCCCACCGCAGGGGGGAATGAGCAGTTCTTC,CASSPTAGGNEQFF
-,TRBV27,-,TRBJ1-1,TGTGCCAGCAGTTTCCTCAGCGGTCTATCTGAAGCTTTCTTT,CASSFLSGLSEAFF
-,TRBV4-2,TRBD2,TRBJ2-5,TGTGCCAGCAGCCAGGGACTAGCGGGAGGAGAGACCCAGTACTTC,CASSQGLAGGETQYF
-,TRBV5-6,TRBD1,TRBJ1-2,TGTGCCAGCAGCCTGCACAGGGGGGGCTACACCTTC,CASSLHRGGYTF
-,TRBV5-1,TRBD1,TRBJ2-3,TGCGCCAGCAGCGGCGGACAGGGGGCTACGGATACGCAGTATTTT,CASSGGQGATDTQYF
-,TRBV5-4,-,TRBJ1-2,TGTGCCAGCAGCTCCGTGGACAGTAACTATGGCTACACCTTC,CASSSVDSNYGYTF
-,TRBV27,-,TRBJ2-7,TGTGCCAGCAGTATACTGCGGGGAGGCTACGAGCAGTACTTC,CASSILRGGYEQYF
few,TRBV2,TRBD2,TRBJ2-7,TGTGCCAGCAGAGCAGTCGGACTAGCGGGAGACGAGCAGTACTTC,CASRAVGLAGDEQYF
-,TRBV7-9,-,TRBJ1-1,TGTGCCAGCAGGACGAACGAGGAGTTAGGTGAAGCTTTCTTT,CASRTNEELGEAFF
-,TRBV7-9,-,TRBJ2-1,TGTGCCAGCAGCGTGACAGGCCGTCAAAACAATGAGCAGTTCTTC,CASSVTGRQNNEQFF
-,TRBV2,-,TRBJ2-1,TGTGCCAGCAGTGTCCTAGGTTGGGGGGATGAGCAGTTCTTC,CASSVLGWGDEQFF
-,TRBV7-2,TRBD2,TRBJ2-7,TGTGCCAGCAGCTTACTGGGACTAGCGGGAGGGGGTGAGCAGTACTTC,CASSLLGLAGGGEQYF
-,TRBV7-2,-,TRBJ2-3,TGTGCCAGCAGACGGCCCTGGGGGGACACAGATACGCAGTATTTT,CASRRPWGDTDTQYF
once,TRBV19,TRBD1,TRBJ2-7,TGTGCCACCAAGGACAGGGTGGGTTACGAGCAGTACTTC,CATKDRVGYEQYF
-,TRBV28,-,TRBJ2-7,TGTGCCAGCAACCGAGGGGGCGAGCAGTACTTC,CASNRGGEQYF
once,TRBV28,-,TRBJ1-5,TGTGCCACCTCTCGGTTAAGAAATCAGCCCCAGCATTTT,CATSRLRNQPQHF
once,TRBV11-2,TRBD1,TRBJ1-4,TGTGCCAGCAGCTCCTGGACAGGGGTAAATGAAAAACTGTTTTTT,CASSSWTGVNEKLFF
once,TRBV2,-,TRBJ2-3,TGTGCCAGCAGTGGTTCCCGCGATGGAGATACGCAGTATTTT,CASSGSRDGDTQYF
-,TRBV29-1,TRBD1,TRBJ1-1,TGCAGCGCCGACAGGGGGACTGAAGCTTTCTTT,CSADRGTEAFF
-,TRBV5-1,TRBD2,TRBJ2-3,TGCGCCAGCAGCCTAGCGGTGAGCACAGATACGCAGTATTTT,CASSLAVSTDTQYF
-,TRBV27,-,TRBJ2-7,TGTGCCAGCAGCCCTGGGGGGTTGAGCTCCTACGAGCAGTACTTC,CASSPGGLSSYEQYF
-,TRBV30,-,TRBJ2-5,TGTGCCTGGAGTGCACAGGTGCGGGAGACCCAGTACTTC,CAWSAQVRETQYF
few,TRBV19,-,TRBJ2-7,TGTGCCAGTAGTATTGCGGTAGGGGCCTACGAGCAGTACTTC,CASSIAVGAYEQYF
-,TRBV7-2,TRBD1,TRBJ2-5,TGTGCCAGCAGCCCTCTCAGAGACAGGGGGCTAGAGGCCCAGTACTTC,CASSPLRDRGLEAQYF
-,TRBV7-9,TRBD2,TRBJ2-2,TGTGCCAGCAGGCCCCCCTTTCGGACTAGAGGACCCGGGGAGCTGTTTTTT,CASRPPFRTRGPGELFF
-,TRBV7-9,TRBD1,TRBJ1-1,TGTGCCAGCAGCATGGAAGGGACAGGGGCGGCTGAAGCTTTCTTT,CASSMEGTGAAEAFF
-,TRBV15,TRBD1,TRBJ2-7,TGTGCCACCAGCCCGGGACAGGGCTCCTACGAGCAGTACTTC,CATSPGQGSYEQYF
-,TRBV7-2,-,TRBJ2-1,TGTGCCAGCAGCTTGAGGCGGGACCCCTACAATGAGCAGTTCTTC,CASSLRRDPYNEQFF
few,TRBV29-1,-,TRBJ2-7,TGCAGCGTTGATGGGCAGGGGAGCCACGAGCAGTACTTC,CSVDGQGSHEQYF
-,TRBV7-8,-,TRBJ2-1,TGTGCCAGCAGCTCCGCGGGCGGGGCCTACAATGAGCAGTTCTTC,CASSSAGGAYNEQFF
-,TRBV29-1,TRBD1,TRBJ1-2,TGCAGCGTTGACAGGGGGTATAGCTACACCTTC,CSVDRGYSYTF
-,TRBV18,TRBD1,TRBJ2-7,TGTGCCAGCTCACCGTGGACAGGGGTAATAGGCGAGCAGTACTTC,CASSPWTGVIGEQYF
-,TRBV7-9,-,TRBJ1-1,TGTGCCAGCAGCTTTAGGCCCAGGAGTGGGAGCACTGAAGCTTTCTTT,CASSFRPRSGSTEAFF
-,TRBV7-8,-,TRBJ1-5,TGTGCCAGCAGCTTCTCCCCAGGCAATCAGCCCCAGCATTTT,CASSFSPGNQPQHF
-,TRBV5-1,TRBD2,TRBJ2-1,TGCGCCAGCAGCTTGGAGGTAGCGGGAGTTTACAATGAGCAGTTCTTC,CASSLEVAGVYNEQFF
once,TRBV7-9,TRBD1,TRBJ2-7,TGTGCCAGCAGCAAGGGACAGGCAATAAGGGACGAGCAGTACTTC,CASSKGQAIRDEQYF
many,TRBV13,-,TRBJ1-1,TGTGCCAGGGGGGGGACGGCGAACACTGAAGCTTTCTTT,CARGGTANTEAFF
-,TRBV5-1,TRBD1,TRBJ1-1,TGCGCCAGCAGCGAGGGGACAGGGGGCAGGGACACTGAAGCTTTCTTT,CASSEGTGGRDTEAFF
-,TRBV7-3,TRBD2,TRBJ2-3,TGTGCCAGCAGCTCAGCGGGAGGGGGGACAGATACGCAGTATTTT,CASSSAGGGTDTQYF
-,TRBV18,-,TRBJ1-1,TGTGCCAGCTCAGGGGACATGAACACTGAAGCTTTCTTT,CASSGDMNTEAFF
few,TRBV5-1,-,TRBJ1-2,TGCGCCAGCAGCTTGGAGGGGAACTATGGCTACACCTTC,CASSLEGNYGYTF
many,TRBV9,TRBD1,TRBJ1-1,TGTGCCAGCAGCCTACACCAGGGACAGGGGGACACTGAAGCTTTCTTT,CASSLHQGQGDTEAFF
few,TRBV4-1,-,TRBJ1-4,TGCGCCAGCAGCCTTACAGGGATAGGTGAAAAACTGTTTTTT,CASSLTGIGEKLFF
-,TRBV4-3,-,TRBJ1-1,TGCGCCAGCAGCCCCAGGGGCGGCGCTGAAGCTTTCTTT,CASSPRGGAEAFF
-,TRBV5-4,TRBD1,TRBJ1-4,TGTGCCAGCAGCTTGGTGGGACAGGGGGCAACTAATGAAAAACTGTTTTTT,CASSLVGQGATNEKLFF
-,TRBV7-2,-,TRBJ2-7,TGTGCCAGCAGCTTAGGGGAGGTGGGCGAGCAGTACTTC,CASSLGEVGEQYF
-,TRBV29-1,TRBD1,TRBJ1-1,TGCAGCGTTGAACGACGTAACAGGGGGAACACTGAAGCTTTCTTT,CSVERRNRGNTEAFF
many,TRBV9,TRBD1,TRBJ1-2,TGTGCCAGCAGCGTAGGAGGACAGGGGAGCTATGGCTACACCTTC,CASSVGGQGSYGYTF